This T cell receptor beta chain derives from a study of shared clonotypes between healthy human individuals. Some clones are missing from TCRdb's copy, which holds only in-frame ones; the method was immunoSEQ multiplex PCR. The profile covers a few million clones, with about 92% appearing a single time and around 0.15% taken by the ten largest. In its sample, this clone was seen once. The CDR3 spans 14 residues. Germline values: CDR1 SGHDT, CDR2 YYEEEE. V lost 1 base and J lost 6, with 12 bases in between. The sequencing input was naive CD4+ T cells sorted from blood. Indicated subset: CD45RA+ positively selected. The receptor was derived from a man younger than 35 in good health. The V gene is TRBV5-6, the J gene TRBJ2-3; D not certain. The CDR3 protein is CASSLMWISDTQYF. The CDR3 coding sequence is TGTGCCAGCAGCTTGATGTGGATTTCGGATACGCAGTATTTT.